One sample yielded the 8 T cell receptor beta chains listed below, sequenced in a study of blood T cells in healthy people across ages. Together with a sample-barcoded 5' primer, a J-beta primer mix was included in a second PCR lasting roughly 6 to 12 cycles. TCRdb ran MiXCR on the 5' RACE reads and lists one entry per CDR3 protein. This sample has under 1,000,000 distinct CDR3 sequences, with 35% to 60% found just once. Sequenced input: blood. Receptors were obtained from a man at least 80 years old in good health.

V is TRBV28 and J is TRBJ2-6; TRBD1 aligns across 7 bases. The ends lost 6 bases at V and 4 bases at J; junction bases unmatched: 12. The CDR3 spans 17 residues. In germline, CDR1 is MDHEN, CDR2 SYDVKM. CDR3 loop: CASRPRDSLPGANVLTF. CDR3 in DNA: TGTGCCAGCAGGCCCCGGGACAGCCTCCCGGGGGCCAACGTCCTGACTTTC.

The chain uses TRBV28 and TRBJ2-4, with TRBD1 matching over 12 bases. Germline-derived CDR1 and CDR2 are MDHEN and SYDVKM. The CDR3 extends over 15 amino acids. V lost 7 bases to trimming and J lost 7 bases; unmatched junction nucleotides: 8. The CDR3 region has the DNA TGTGCCAGCAATCCGGGACAGGGGGCGCGGAACATTCAGTACTTC. The encoded protein is CASNPGQGARNIQYF.

This clonotype was observed many times. The chain uses TRBV20-1 and TRBJ2-5; D is unclear. Per the germline V gene, CDR1 is DFQATT and CDR2 is SNEGSKA (reference sequence). V lost 0 bases and J 5 bases, leaving 4 bases between the germline ends. The CDR3 is made up of 11 amino acids. CDR3 nucleotides: TGCAGTGCTAGAGATCGGGAGACCCAGTACTTC. It encodes CSARDRETQYF.

The chain recombines TRBV29-1 with TRBJ2-1, with D perhaps TRBD1 (5 bases). Germline CDR1 and CDR2: SQVTM and ANQGSEA. This CDR3 has 12 residues. V lost 7 bases, J lost 5 bases, and 12 bases lay in between. This CDR3 reads CSGGGVDNEQFF. In DNA form, the CDR3 reads TGCAGCGGGGGCGGCGTAGACAATGAGCAGTTCTTC.

The rearrangement joins TRBV3-1 to TRBJ2-7, with D perhaps being TRBD1 or TRBD2 (5 bases each). The CDR3 sequence is 14 residues long. V was cut by 4 bases and J by 0 bases, with 10 bases left in between. In germline, CDR1 is LGHDT, CDR2 YNNKEL (reference sequence). For the CDR3, the DNA is TGTGCCAGCAGCCGGGACCAGAGCTCCTACGAGCAGTACTTC. It codes for CASSRDQSSYEQYF.

The CDR3 loop reads CSAIVRVLGEKLFF. CDR3 sequence (DNA): TGCAGTGCCATTGTCAGGGTTCTAGGAGAAAAACTGTTTTTT. V is TRBV20-1 and J is TRBJ1-4; tentatively, D is TRBD1 (5 bases). Germline V gene lookup returns CDR1 DFQATT and CDR2 SNEGSKA (reference sequence). CDR3 size: 14 residues. V lost 6 bases and J lost 8, with 19 bases in between.

About this clonotype itself: A much more abundant neighbour one base away suggests this may be a read error. The V and J genes are TRBV4-1 and TRBJ2-1; D gene ambiguous. V was cut by 0 bases and J by 13 bases, with 16 bases left in between. CDR1 and CDR2 from the germline V gene are MGHRA and YSYEKL. The CDR3 is made up of 14 amino acids. The CDR3 region has the DNA TGCGCCAGCAGCCAAGATCCTAGACAAGAGACCCAGTTCTTC. It encodes CASSQDPRQETQFF.

A note on this clonotype: A junction end diverges from the germline sequence, so it may reflect a read error. The rearrangement links TRBV27 to TRBJ2-4, with D maybe TRBD1 (6 bases). Germline CDR1 MNHEY, CDR2 SMNVEV (reference sequence). This CDR3 has 18 residues. As DNA, the CDR3 is TGTACCAGCAGCCATGTCCAGACAGGATGGGGCCTTAGAAACATTCAGTACTTC. Translating gives CTSSHVQTGWGLRNIQYF.